The subject of this entry is one T cell receptor (beta chain). The source of the sample is a study of T cells in Graves' hyperthyroidism and ophthalmopathy. Investigators excluded patients with uncontrolled infection, other autoimmune disease, pregnancy or lactation. The CDR3 spans 13 residues. Germline V gene data show CDR1 as SQVTM and CDR2 as ANQGSEA. The V gene lost 4 bases and the J gene lost 2 bases, with 10 bases spanning the gap. TCR beta CDR3 regions were amplified from RNA transcripts. A set of HTBI primers served as the primers for a first-round RT-PCR of the TCR CDR3. TCRdb processed the multiplex PCR reads anew with MiXCR; each CDR3 protein has one entry. The sample consists of 600,000 to 650,000 distinct CDR3 sequences, less than 25% of them appearing once.

This chain links TRBV29-1 with TRBJ2-3; possibly TRBD2 for D (5 bases). Input material: blood. The sequence was obtained from a man under 40 with Graves' ophthalmopathy. The CDR3 sequence: CSVVGGFTDTQYF. The CDR3 coding sequence is TGCAGCGTTGTAGGCGGGTTCACAGATACGCAGTATTTT.